The source of this T cell receptor beta chain is a study of CXCR3-negative and CXCR3-positive naive CD8 T cells. At the level of the study: Sequencing gave 120 million to 150 million TRB reads overall, about 1.5 +/- 0.3 million per library. Study observations and caveats: Memory CD8+ cells showed much lower diversity, while both naive subsets were comparably high. Memory cells differed in TRBV-TRBJ usage, but naive CXCR3-negative and CXCR3-positive cells had similar usage. CXCR3-positive naive cells had more hydrophobic TRB CDR3s than CXCR3-negative naive cells.

Of note for this clonotype: Its antigen is unknown.

The V gene's germline CDR1 is SGHVS and CDR2 FQNEAQ. The length of the CDR3 is 15 residues. The libraries of TRB cDNA were constructed through 5' RACE using UMI labels. No DNA is given; TCRdb re-called the 5' RACE reads and lists each CDR3 protein once. The sample features over 95,000 distinct CDR3 sequences, with about 0.35% in its top ten. The authors gated naive CD8+ T cells as CD45RO-CCR7+CD27+CD95-. The sample was naive CXCR3+ CD8+ T cells from blood. Regarding subset: CD45RO-CCR7+CD27+CD95- naive CD8+ T cells expressing CXCR3 (TNR3+). This chain uses TRBV7-8 with TRBJ2-2; the D call from TCRdb, TRBD1, cannot be confirmed without DNA. The TCR comes from a human donor in good health. Some clones in this sample may be carry-over from other donors' samples. The CDR3 spells CASSPWGGRTGELFF. Based on the CDR3 plus reference TRBV7-8 and TRBJ2-2, the full variable domain is GAGVSQSPRYKVAKRGQDVALRCDPISGHVSLFWYQQALGQGPEFLTYFQNEAQLDKSGLPSDRFFAERPEGSVSTLKIQRTQQEDSAVYLCASSPWGGRTGELFFGEGSRLTVL.